Listed below are T cell receptor beta chains from one sample, sequenced in a study of T-cell memory formation after mild COVID-19. TCRdb reprocessed the 5' RACE reads via MiXCR and lists one record per CDR3 protein. The profile shows around 200,000 distinct CDR3 sequences, about a fifth of them singletons. Sequencing input: PBMCs or a T cell subset sorted from them (not recorded which). The receptors derive from an adult woman who had mild COVID-19 (a few samples of this study predate the infection). Cell type and time point are not known. CDR3s leave out the opening cysteine and the closing phenylalanine or tryptophan.

CDR3 protein	V gene	J gene
SVDWEVYNEQF	TRBV29-1	TRBJ2-1
ASSSGGPEDEQY	TRBV6-5	TRBJ2-7
ASSQGVGGMTEAF	TRBV4-1	TRBJ1-1
ASSLGGTQEAF	TRBV12-3/TRBV12-4	TRBJ1-1
ASSQDQPQH	TRBV5-8	TRBJ1-5
ASSPGQGIEKLF	TRBV12-3/TRBV12-4	TRBJ1-4
ATSDLLPGGITDTQY	TRBV24-1	TRBJ2-3
ASTTRAYEQY	TRBV6-2/TRBV6-3	TRBJ2-7
SASPGTALGYGYT	TRBV20-1	TRBJ1-2
ASSRTGGQPQH	TRBV4-1	TRBJ1-5
ASSQSSRGGMGGYEQY	TRBV4-1	TRBJ2-7
ASISTPIGGPGNTIY	TRBV7-9	TRBJ1-3
ASSKQGRTEAF	TRBV7-9	TRBJ1-1
ASSVSWQGVGGYT	TRBV9	TRBJ1-2
ASRSSGGSGEQY	TRBV4-1	TRBJ2-7
ASSSGLTVSTEAF	TRBV7-9	TRBJ1-1
SERQGEF	TRBV20-1	TRBJ2-1
ASSLSRHSLGSEKLF	TRBV7-2	TRBJ1-4
ASSLQLGSPNTGELF	TRBV7-6	TRBJ2-2
SVDRPLALSYNEQF	TRBV29-1	TRBJ2-1
SASQTEVTARGYGYT	TRBV20-1	TRBJ1-2
ATSTVENIQY	TRBV24-1	TRBJ2-4
ATSDSQGDIFGELF	TRBV24-1	TRBJ2-2
ASSQATYLGTEAF	TRBV4-1	TRBJ1-1
AISEMREWGTDTQY	TRBV10-3	TRBJ2-3
ASSLESDNEQF	TRBV7-6	TRBJ2-1
ASSLSGTSGIASSYEQY	TRBV3-1	TRBJ2-7
SARLTRSSLNEQF	TRBV20-1	TRBJ2-1
ASSLEWTTGGAVNTEAF	TRBV5-1	TRBJ1-1
ASSARGREYGYT	TRBV11-2	TRBJ1-2
ASSLAGWADTQY	TRBV5-1	TRBJ2-3
ASSPGVRGTGYGYT	TRBV4-1	TRBJ1-2
ASSLGAGANVLT	TRBV6-5	TRBJ2-6
SVEDQGGIQSINYGYT	TRBV29-1	TRBJ1-2
ASSPSGRSEQF	TRBV28	TRBJ2-1
SARKTGVNTEAF	TRBV20-1	TRBJ1-1
ASSQDYYEQY	TRBV7-9	TRBJ2-7
ASSPGRGAYEQY	TRBV4-2	TRBJ2-7
ASSPQEAGGPGEQF	TRBV4-1	TRBJ2-1
ASSVEGASGVYEQY	TRBV9	TRBJ2-7
ASSPVSVLSTTYEQY	TRBV7-9	TRBJ2-7
ATSDEGTEQY	TRBV24-1	TRBJ2-5
ASSRQGDFYYQPQH	TRBV12-3/TRBV12-4	TRBJ1-5
ATSEMGLLSHNEQF	TRBV24-1	TRBJ2-1
ATDSGTYNEQF	TRBV24-1	TRBJ2-1
ASSLARVLSQPQH	TRBV7-9	TRBJ1-5
ASSSASETQY	TRBV7-9	TRBJ2-3
ASSTFRDTYNEQF	TRBV4-1	TRBJ2-1
ASSEEPGLVGNEQF	TRBV9	TRBJ2-1
ASSLGGARYEQY	TRBV7-9	TRBJ2-7
ASSLGVLSYEQY	TRBV5-6	TRBJ2-7
AISRETQETQY	TRBV10-3	TRBJ2-5
ASSAGQRYEQY	TRBV9	TRBJ2-7